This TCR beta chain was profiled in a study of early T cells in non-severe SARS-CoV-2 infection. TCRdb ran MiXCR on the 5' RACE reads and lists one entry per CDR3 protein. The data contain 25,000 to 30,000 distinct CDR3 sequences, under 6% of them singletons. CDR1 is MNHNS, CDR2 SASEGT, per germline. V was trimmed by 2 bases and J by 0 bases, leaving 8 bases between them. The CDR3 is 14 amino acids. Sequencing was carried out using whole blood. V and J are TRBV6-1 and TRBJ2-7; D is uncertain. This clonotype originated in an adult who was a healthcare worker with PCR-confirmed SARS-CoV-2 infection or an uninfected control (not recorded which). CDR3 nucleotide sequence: TGTGCCAGCAGTGAACACGGCAGCTCCTACGAGCAGTACTTC. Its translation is CASSEHGSSYEQYF.